The 28 T cell receptor beta chains given below trace back to one sample, sequenced in a study of blood T cell repertoires in COVID-19. The data were produced by immunoSEQ multiplex PCR, yet TCRdb's version contains in-frame clones alone and is incomplete. The sample lists approximately 70,000 clones, approximately 90% occurring once. Input material: peripheral blood. Receptors originate from a woman over 75 with active COVID-19.

The CDR3 spells CASSLEILTAFF. For the CDR3, the DNA is TGTGCCAGCAGTTTGGAGATTTTGACAGCTTTCTTT. The chain links TRBV12-3 or TRBV12-4 to TRBJ1-1; no clear D gene. Trimming took 3 bases from V and 10 from J, leaving 12 bases between them. There are 12 residues in the CDR3.

The V call is TRBV3-1 (or the pseudogene TRBV3-2), the J call TRBJ1-5; 7 bases align to TRBD1. This CDR3 is built from 22 residues. V dropped 0 bases and J dropped 0; count of bases not matched to a gene: 20. CDR1 LGHDT and CDR2 YNNKEL come from the germline V gene (reference sequence). CDR3: CASSQELIARGIVRTSNQPQHF. CDR3 sequence (DNA): TGTGCCAGCAGCCAAGAATTAATAGCCAGGGGGATCGTTAGGACTAGCAATCAGCCCCAGCATTTT.

The chain joins TRBV29-1 to TRBJ2-1; 7 bases align to TRBD2. Germline CDR1 reads SQVTM; CDR2 reads ANQGSEA. V was clipped by 2 bases and J by 8 bases; unmatched bases: 12. The CDR3 runs to 15 residues. The CDR3 region has the DNA TGCAGCGTTGAATCGGTGGGAGGGGCCTGGGATGAGCAGTTCTTC. Its protein is CSVESVGGAWDEQFF.

A few counts support this clone. The chain employs TRBV6-5 and TRBJ2-7, with 7 nucleotides matching TRBD2. The CDR3 contains 15 residues. In germline, CDR1 is MNHEY, CDR2 SVGAGI. The J segment lost 1 base and the V segment lost 6 bases, leaving 9 bases of the junction unmatched. The chain's CDR3 is CASSPGGPGSYEQYF. CDR3 nucleotides: TGTGCCAGCAGCCCGGGGGGTCCTGGGTCCTACGAGCAGTACTTC.

The genes are TRBV2 and TRBJ2-7; D possibly corresponds to TRBD2 (5 bases). This CDR3 has 14 residues. CDR1 is SNHLY, CDR2 FYNNEI, per germline. Trimming removed 7 bases at V and 6 bases at J, with 19 bases between. CDR3 sequence: CASTWLSGRTEQYF. The CDR3 nucleotides read TGTGCCAGCACGTGGTTAAGCGGACGGACCGAGCAGTACTTC.

This chain links TRBV7-3 with TRBJ2-3; 8 bases are a match to TRBD2. This CDR3 is 15 amino acids long. The V gene's germline CDR1 is SGHTA and CDR2 FQGTGA. After removal of 2 bases from V and 2 bases from J, the junction contained 3 bases not matched to a gene. CDR3: CASSLAGGFTDTQYF. For the CDR3, the DNA is TGTGCCAGCAGCTTAGCGGGAGGCTTCACAGATACGCAGTATTTT.

In this sample, this clone turned up many times. The V and J genes are TRBV6-6 and TRBJ1-2, with D perhaps matching TRBD1 (6 bases). The CDR3 sequence is 13 residues long. The germline V and J ends were trimmed by 7 bases and 7 bases, with 16 bases remaining between them. The germline gives CDR1 MNHNY, CDR2 SVGAGI (reference sequence). For the CDR3, the DNA is TGTGCCAGCAACGAACAGGGCCACCCTGGCTACACCTTC. Translation gives CASNEQGHPGYTF.

The V call is TRBV11-3, the J call TRBJ2-1; D perhaps matches TRBD1 (6 bases). This CDR3 comprises 16 residues. Germline CDR1 and CDR2: SGHNT and YENEEA. Trimming pared 4 bases from V and 1 base from J, leaving 14 bases between. The CDR3 DNA sequence: TGTGCCAGCAGCTCCGCACAGGGTAAATCCTACAATGAGCAGTTCTTC. This translates into CASSSAQGKSYNEQFF.

Only a few counts were recorded for this clone. The chain has TRBV10-3 and TRBJ2-1; 12 bases map to TRBD2. CDR3 size: 16 residues. Germline CDR1 reads ENHRY; CDR2 reads SYGVKD. The J segment lost 7 bases and the V segment lost 0 bases, leaving 4 bases of the junction unmatched. The DNA of the CDR3 is TGTGCCATCAGTGAGTCGAGGACTAGCGGGGTAAATGAGCAGTTCTTC. The encoded protein is CAISESRTSGVNEQFF.

The rearrangement uses TRBV6-2 or TRBV6-3 and TRBJ1-2, with no clear D. Trimming pared 5 bases from V and 7 bases from J, leaving 8 bases between. The CDR3 contains 11 residues. Germline values: CDR1 MNHEY, CDR2 SVGEGT. DNA of the CDR3: TGTGCCAGCAGTAGAGAGAGTGGCTACACCTTC. Protein product: CASSRESGYTF.

The chain recombines TRBV28 with TRBJ1-1; D is unresolved. The CDR3 loop spans 13 amino acids. The germline CDR1 and CDR2 sequences are MDHEN and SYDVKM. Trimming cost V 3 bases and J 1 base, with 6 bases left between them. CDR3 nucleotide sequence: TGTGCCAGCAGTTTTCACAGGAACACTGAAGCTTTCTTT. This translates into CASSFHRNTEAFF.

The rearrangement links TRBV10-3 to TRBJ2-1; 8 nucleotides agree with TRBD2. V was clipped by 10 bases and J by 9 bases; unmatched bases: 11. CDR3 length: 13 residues. CDR1 and CDR2 (germline): ENHRY, SYGVKD. This chain's CDR3 is CATKREKGREQFF. CDR3 DNA: TGTGCCACTAAGCGGGAGAAGGGTCGTGAGCAGTTCTTC.

This clone has only one observation. The chain joins TRBV19 to TRBJ2-3; D might be TRBD2 (5 bases). The CDR3 contains 16 residues. Trimming left V 1 base short and J 5 bases short, with 16 bases between. CDR1 and CDR2 (germline): LNHDA, SQIVND (reference sequence). The CDR3 DNA follows: TGTGCCAGTAGTATAGCGGCTAGCCGGCAGCAAGATACGCAGTATTTT. This sequence encodes CASSIAASRQQDTQYF.

The chain couples TRBV3-1 (or the pseudogene TRBV3-2) to TRBJ2-7, with TRBD1 as a possible D gene (6 bases). V lost 4 bases, J lost 5 bases, and 12 bases lay in between. The CDR3 is 13 amino acids. The germline V gene encodes CDR1 LGHDT and CDR2 YNNKEL (reference sequence). This CDR3 is CASSLRQEDEQYF. DNA of the CDR3: TGTGCCAGCAGCCTGAGACAGGAGGACGAGCAGTACTTC.

V is TRBV18 and J is TRBJ2-7; 7 nucleotides match TRBD1. The germline V gene encodes CDR1 KGHSH and CDR2 LQKENI. The CDR3 length is 14 residues. Trimming at V came to 2 bases and at J to 3 bases, leaving 4 bases not matched to a gene. CDR3 loop: CASSPVDRVYEQYF. The CDR3 nucleotides are TGTGCCAGCTCACCAGTCGACAGGGTCTACGAGCAGTACTTC.

The V call is TRBV10-3, the J call TRBJ1-5; 10 bases are shared with TRBD1. The ends lost 7 bases at V and 6 bases at J; junction bases unmatched: 6. The CDR3 consists of 14 residues. The germline CDR1 and CDR2 sequences are ENHRY and SYGVKD. The CDR3 protein is CAINRQGAGQPQHF. In DNA, the CDR3 is TGTGCCATCAATCGACAGGGGGCCGGTCAGCCCCAGCATTTT.

The chain uses TRBV9 and TRBJ2-7; perhaps TRBD1 as D (5 bases). The V gene lost 2 bases and the J gene lost 6 bases, with 15 bases spanning the gap. Germline loops: CDR1 SGDLS, CDR2 YYNGEE. The CDR3 loop spans 14 amino acids. CDR3 residues: CASSVHQGRSEQYF. CDR3 sequence (DNA): TGTGCCAGCAGCGTCCACCAGGGTCGATCCGAGCAGTACTTC.

The gene calls are TRBV29-1 and TRBJ2-3, with D possibly TRBD2 on 6 matching bases. This CDR3 is built from 14 residues. V gave up 6 bases and J gave up 2 bases, with 15 bases separating them. The germline V gene encodes CDR1 SQVTM and CDR2 ANQGSEA. The CDR3 sequence: CSVQNSGFTDTQYF. Here the CDR3 DNA reads TGCAGCGTCCAGAATAGCGGATTCACAGATACGCAGTATTTT.

The gene calls are TRBV28 and TRBJ2-1; 9 bases fit TRBD2. V lost 5 bases, J lost 3 bases, and 8 bases stayed unmatched. This CDR3 has 16 amino acids. In germline, CDR1 is MDHEN, CDR2 SYDVKM. CDR3 in amino acids: CASSTRLAEHYNEQFF. CDR3 sequence (DNA): TGTGCCAGCAGTACCCGACTAGCGGAACACTACAATGAGCAGTTCTTC.

This clone has a single count. The chain joins TRBV29-1 to TRBJ2-7; the D is unclear. This CDR3 contains 12 residues. The V end was cut by 4 bases, the J end by 0 bases, with 7 bases between. The germline V gene encodes CDR1 SQVTM and CDR2 ANQGSEA. CDR3 sequence: CSVVQASYEQYF. DNA of the CDR3: TGCAGCGTTGTCCAGGCCTCCTACGAGCAGTACTTC.

J is TRBJ2-1 and V is TRBV6-5, with no clear D. The CDR3 is made up of 16 amino acids. V lost 0 bases to trimming and J lost 4 bases, with 13 bases between them. Germline lookup yields CDR1 MNHEY and CDR2 SVGAGI. The CDR3 DNA is TGTGCCAGCAGTTACTCGAGCAATAGCTGGTACAATGAGCAGTTCTTC. This codes for CASSYSSNSWYNEQFF.

This chain uses TRBV25-1 with TRBJ1-1; 10 nucleotides line up with TRBD1. Trimming took 5 bases from V and 2 from J; bases not matched to a gene: 5. CDR1 and CDR2 from the germline V gene are MGHDK and SYGVNS. The CDR3 covers 15 residues. The CDR3 region has the DNA TGTGCCAGCAGTAAAGGGACAGGGGTAAACACTGAAGCTTTCTTT. It codes for CASSKGTGVNTEAFF.

CDR3 nucleotides: TGCAGCGTTCCAGCGGGAAGCTCCTACAATGAGCAGTTCTTC. This encodes CSVPAGSSYNEQFF. The rearrangement links TRBV29-1 to TRBJ2-1; TRBD2 aligns across 7 bases. The CDR3 is 14 residues long. V shed 5 bases, J shed 0 bases, and the junction held 4 bases outside the gene matches. CDR1 and CDR2 (germline): SQVTM, ANQGSEA.

The CDR3 spells CANRMTGENTEAFF. CDR3 in DNA: TGTGCCAACCGTATGACAGGGGAGAACACTGAAGCTTTCTTT. The rearrangement joins TRBV21-1 to TRBJ1-1; the tabulated D call, TRBD1, remains unverified against the DNA. TRBV21-1 represents a pseudogene. The CDR3 spans 14 residues.

The chain's CDR3 is CASSQDLTGTGGYEQYF. In DNA form, the CDR3 reads TGCGCCAGCAGCCAAGATCTAACCGGGACAGGGGGCTACGAGCAGTACTTC. The V gene is TRBV4-1, the J gene TRBJ2-7, with 11 positions matching TRBD1. With 0 bases clipped from V and 3 bases from J, the junction kept 7 bases outside the gene matches. There are 17 residues in the CDR3. Germline CDR1 MGHRA, CDR2 YSYEKL.

The chain links TRBV2 to TRBJ1-2, with D possibly being TRBD1 (5 bases). Deletions cut 7 bases from V and 4 bases from J, with 7 bases between. Germline CDR1 SNHLY, CDR2 FYNNEI. The CDR3 sequence is 11 residues long. The CDR3 loop is CASTGAYGYTF. The DNA of the CDR3 is TGTGCCAGCACTGGGGCCTATGGCTACACCTTC. The full variable domain, with the rest looked up from reference TRBV2 and TRBJ1-2, is EPEVTQTPSHQVTQMGQEVILRCVPISNHLYFYWYRQILGQKVEFLVSFYNNEISEKSEIFDDQFSVERPDGSNFTLKIRSTKLEDSAMYFCASTGAYGYTFGSGTRLTVV.

This chain connects TRBV2 to TRBJ1-5; D uncertain. CDR1 is SNHLY, CDR2 FYNNEI, per germline. The CDR3 sequence is 14 residues long. The V end was cut by 2 bases, the J end by 3 bases, with 8 bases between. The CDR3 region is CASSEIQANQPQHF. The CDR3 DNA reads TGTGCCAGCAGTGAAATTCAGGCCAATCAGCCCCAGCATTTT.

This CDR3 is CASRGYTYEQYF. CDR3 sequence (DNA): TGTGCCAGCAGGGGCTACACGTACGAGCAGTACTTC. The rearrangement uses TRBV28 and TRBJ2-7, with unresolved D. V was clipped by 6 bases and J by 4 bases, with 10 bases between them. The CDR3 loop spans 12 amino acids. Germline CDR1 is MDHEN and CDR2 is SYDVKM. The full variable domain, in which reference TRBV28 and TRBJ2-7 provide the parts outside the CDR3, is DVKVTQSSRYLVKRTGEKVFLECVQDMDHENMFWYRQDPGLGLRLIYFSYDVKMKEKGDIPEGYSVSREKKERFSLILESASTNQTSMYLCASRGYTYEQYFGPGTRLTVT.